Below are 24 T cell receptor beta chains sequenced from a single sample in a study of shared clonotypes between healthy human individuals. Sequenced by immunoSEQ multiplex PCR; TCRdb stores in-frame clones only, minus some. Among approximately 100,000 clones listed, roughly 70% were seen once. Sequenced: memory CD8+ T cells sorted from blood. Noted subset: CD45RO+ cells pooled with CCR7-negative TemRA cells. These receptors were collected from a woman in her twenties or thirties in good health.

This clone was detected a few times. The chain links TRBV27 to TRBJ2-3; 10 nucleotides agree with TRBD1. J lost 4 bases, V lost 8 bases, and 12 bases had no gene match. This CDR3 contains 16 residues. Germline values: CDR1 MNHEY, CDR2 SMNVEV (reference sequence). Here the CDR3 reads CASAQSRDRGADTQYF. In DNA, the CDR3 is TGTGCCAGCGCACAAAGCCGGGACAGGGGCGCAGATACGCAGTATTTT.

The genes are TRBV28 and TRBJ2-7; D call uncertain. The CDR3 contains 11 residues. With 6 bases removed from V and 3 bases from J, the gap between germline ends came to 6 bases. The germline V gene encodes CDR1 MDHEN and CDR2 SYDVKM. The CDR3 sequence: CASRFNYEQYF. The CDR3 DNA reads TGTGCCAGCAGATTTAACTACGAGCAGTACTTC.

This clone was seen once. This chain uses TRBV11-2 with TRBJ2-3; D is ambiguous. The CDR3 sequence is 10 residues long. V was clipped by 10 bases and J by 4 bases, with 6 bases between them. The germline V gene has CDR1 SGHAT and CDR2 FQNNGV. CDR3 loop: CATLADTQYF. The CDR3 nucleotides read TGTGCCACCTTGGCAGATACGCAGTATTTT.

The rearrangement uses TRBV10-3 and TRBJ2-5; D is ambiguous. The DNA end favors TRBJ2-7, so the J call may be wrong. CDR3 size: 13 residues. Germline CDR1 reads ENHRY; CDR2 reads SYGVKD. CDR3 sequence: CAINDGRPYEQYF. CDR3 nucleotides: TGTGCCATCAATGATGGCCGGCCGTACGAGCAGTACTTC.

This chain joins TRBV15 and TRBJ2-3; D remains ambiguous. The CDR3 extends over 14 amino acids. Germline loops: CDR1 LNHNV, CDR2 YYDKDF (reference sequence). V lost 3 bases and J 10 bases, leaving 17 bases between the germline ends. Here the CDR3 reads CATSRDPTPVPQYF. The CDR3 nucleotides are TGTGCCACCAGCAGGGACCCCACCCCGGTCCCGCAGTATTTT.

This clone was seen a single time. The V and J genes are TRBV5-1 and TRBJ2-3; no clear D. Germline-derived CDR1 and CDR2 are SGHRS and YFSETQ. V was cut by 0 bases and J by 1 base, with 18 bases left in between. This CDR3 spans 18 amino acids. The CDR3 DNA sequence: TGCGCCAGCAGCTTGGCCGTGAGGACGAGAGGTGGCACAGATACGCAGTATTTT. This codes for CASSLAVRTRGGTDTQYF.

The chain recombines TRBV7-9 with TRBJ2-7; D not resolved. The CDR3 runs to 13 residues. Germline V gene lookup returns CDR1 SEHNR and CDR2 FQNEAQ (reference sequence). The germline V and J ends were trimmed by 3 bases and 0 bases, with 6 bases remaining between them. The CDR3 DNA is TGTGCCAGCAGCTTCTCTAACTCCTACGAGCAGTACTTC. Amino acid sequence: CASSFSNSYEQYF.

The chain employs TRBV6-5 and TRBJ2-1, with D unresolved. Trimming left V 2 bases short and J 10 bases short, with 6 bases between. CDR3 length equals 11 residues. Germline-derived CDR1 and CDR2 are MNHEY and SVGAGI. CDR3 bases: TGTGCCAGCAGTTACGGTAGCGAGCAGTTCTTC. This encodes CASSYGSEQFF.

The rearrangement uses TRBV5-1 and TRBJ2-1, with TRBD2 identical over 9 bases. V lost 4 bases to trimming and J lost 4 bases; unmatched junction nucleotides: 3. The CDR3 has 14 residues. Looked up from germline, CDR1 is SGHRS and CDR2 is YFSETQ. Here the CDR3 reads CASSIAGEYNEQFF. CDR3 coding DNA: TGCGCCAGCAGCATAGCGGGAGAATACAATGAGCAGTTCTTC.

The chain has TRBV28 and TRBJ1-5; D not certain. The CDR3 is 13 residues long. Trimming took 2 bases from V and 2 from J, leaving 4 bases between them. Germline loops: CDR1 MDHEN, CDR2 SYDVKM. Written as DNA, the CDR3 is TGTGCCAGCAGTTTACCGGGCAATCAGCCCCAGCATTTT. Amino acids: CASSLPGNQPQHF.

This clone qualifies as medium-sized. V usage is TRBV7-9 and J usage is TRBJ2-1; maybe TRBD2 (5 bases). With 3 bases removed from V and 3 bases from J, the gap between germline ends came to 15 bases. The germline V gene has CDR1 SEHNR and CDR2 FQNEAQ (reference sequence). The CDR3 loop spans 16 amino acids. The CDR3 here is CASSLATSGDYNEQFF. Written as DNA, the CDR3 is TGTGCCAGCAGCTTGGCTACGAGCGGAGACTACAATGAGCAGTTCTTC.

This clone has a handful of counts. The V gene is TRBV27, the J gene TRBJ1-1; unclear D gene. V lost 0 bases to trimming and J lost 3 bases, with 11 bases between them. The germline V gene has CDR1 MNHEY and CDR2 SMNVEV (reference sequence). The CDR3 has 15 residues. Here the CDR3 DNA reads TGTGCCAGCAGTTTATCGGCAGGTGGGTACACTGAAGCTTTCTTT. It specifies CASSLSAGGYTEAFF.

This clone was seen a handful of times. The chain uses TRBV6-5 and TRBJ2-5, with TRBD2 identical over 7 bases. V lost 2 bases, J lost 2 bases, and 2 bases stayed unmatched. CDR1 and CDR2 (germline): MNHEY, SVGAGI. CDR3 size: 14 residues. CDR3 sequence: CASSYQGLQETQYF. CDR3 sequence (DNA): TGTGCCAGCAGTTACCAGGGACTACAAGAGACCCAGTACTTC.

The sample holds one count of this clone. The rearrangement joins TRBV6-6 to TRBJ1-5; D may be TRBD1 (5 bases). The germline V gene has CDR1 MNHNY and CDR2 SVGAGI (reference sequence). The CDR3 loop spans 15 amino acids. V dropped 2 bases and J dropped 0 bases, with 8 bases sitting between them. The DNA of the CDR3 is TGTGCCAGCAGTTACCCAGGGCCTAGCAATCAGCCCCAGCATTTT. Encoded protein: CASSYPGPSNQPQHF.

This sequence joins TRBV7-9 and TRBJ2-7, with a tentative D call TRBD2 (6 bases). CDR3 length equals 15 residues. Trimming cost V 6 bases and J 3 bases, with 18 bases left between them. Germline assignment: CDR1 SEHNR and CDR2 FQNEAQ (reference sequence). The CDR3: CASSSGGTDHYEQYF. The CDR3 DNA reads TGTGCCAGCAGTAGTGGGGGGACGGATCACTACGAGCAGTACTTC. Together with reference TRBV7-9 and TRBJ2-7, the CDR3 gives the full variable domain: DTGVSQNPRHKITKRGQNVTFRCDPISEHNRLYWYRQTLGQGPEFLTYFQNEAQLEKSRLLSDRFSAERPKGSFSTLEIQRTEQGDSAMYLCASSSGGTDHYEQYFGPGTRLTVT.

The V gene is TRBV7-3, the J gene TRBJ2-1; D may be TRBD1 (6 bases). With 5 bases removed from V and 4 bases from J, the gap between germline ends came to 12 bases. Germline CDR1 SGHTA, CDR2 FQGTGA. The length of the CDR3 is 14 residues. CDR3 in DNA: TGTGCCAGCAGCATCAATCAGGGGTACAATGAGCAGTTCTTC. Its protein product is CASSINQGYNEQFF.

With respect to this clone: This may come from a read error, since a much larger clone is one base off. The CDR3 DNA follows: TGCGCCAGCAGCCAGGCAGGGGCAGGTAGCAATCAGCCCCAGCATTTT. Amino acid sequence: CASSQAGAGSNQPQHF. This chain joins TRBV4-1 and TRBJ1-5; maybe TRBD1 (6 bases). V lost 3 bases to trimming and J lost 0 bases, with 12 bases between them. The CDR3 runs 16 residues. Germline V CDR1 and CDR2: MGHRA, YSYEKL.

V usage is TRBV28 and J usage is TRBJ1-5; D call uncertain. CDR1 is MDHEN and CDR2 is SYDVKM in the germline V gene. V shed 6 bases and J shed 3 bases, with 15 bases lying between them. The CDR3 runs 15 residues. The CDR3 protein is CASSSWTGNNQPQHF. The DNA for the CDR3 is TGTGCCAGCAGCAGCTGGACCGGGAACAATCAGCCCCAGCATTTT.

This clone has a single count. Distinct nucleotide sequences in the sample also encode this CDR3. The V call is TRBV5-6, the J call TRBJ1-2; D not certain. Germline CDR1 and CDR2: SGHDT and YYEEEE. V was clipped by 4 bases and J by 2 bases, with 12 bases between them. The CDR3 is 14 amino acids. In DNA, the CDR3 is TGTGCCAGCAGCCCAAGGACGGACAACTATGGCTACACCTTC. Protein sequence: CASSPRTDNYGYTF.

The gene calls are TRBV6-6 and TRBJ2-3; D gene uncertain. Germline V gene lookup returns CDR1 MNHNY and CDR2 SVGAGI (reference sequence). Trimming cost V 2 bases and J 5 bases, with 11 bases left between them. The CDR3 has 14 residues. The CDR3 coding sequence is TGTGCCAGCAGTTACGTCCGGTACAAAGATACGCAGTATTTT. Protein product: CASSYVRYKDTQYF.

This rearrangement joins TRBV18 to TRBJ2-7; D may be TRBD1 (6 bases). Trimming took off 2 bases at V and 6 bases at J, with 14 bases between the two ends. The CDR3 totals 14 residues. Germline values: CDR1 KGHSH, CDR2 LQKENI. The CDR3 loop is CASSPARTVTEQYF. CDR3 coding DNA: TGTGCCAGCTCACCAGCCCGGACAGTAACCGAGCAGTACTTC.

This clone was seen only a few times. The same CDR3 can be traced to other DNA sequences in this sample. The CDR3 nucleotides are TGTGCCACCAGCAGGGAGAGTGGTTCCGGGGAGCTGTTTTTT. It specifies CATSRESGSGELFF. The chain recombines TRBV15 with TRBJ2-2; D gene unclear. Trimming took off 3 bases at V and 6 bases at J, with 11 bases between the two ends. Looked up from germline, CDR1 is LNHNV and CDR2 is YYDKDF (reference sequence). This CDR3 is built from 14 residues.

The chain has TRBV29-1 and TRBJ2-1; TRBD2 matches 8 bases. Germline-derived CDR1 and CDR2 are SQVTM and ANQGSEA. Trimming cost V 5 bases and J 9 bases; bases outside gene matches: 18. The CDR3 is 16 amino acids. The CDR3 DNA follows: TGCAGCGTTTTAGGCGAAGAGCGGGAGTCCCTAGCTGAGCAGTTCTTC. Protein product: CSVLGEERESLAEQFF.

The chain carries TRBV6-6 and TRBJ1-5; TRBD1 might be the D (5 bases). V was trimmed by 2 bases and J by 7 bases, leaving 6 bases between them. CDR3 length equals 12 residues. The V gene's germline CDR1 is MNHNY and CDR2 SVGAGI (reference sequence). This chain's CDR3 is CASSYRDQPQHF. CDR3 nucleotide sequence: TGTGCCAGCAGTTACCGGGACCAGCCCCAGCATTTT.